This T cell receptor beta chain was captured by sequencing in a study of circulating and synovial CD4+ cells in juvenile arthritis. Sequenced samples came from active juvenile idiopathic arthritis patients. After removal of 0 bases from V and 2 bases from J, the junction contained 4 bases not matched to a gene. Germline V CDR1 and CDR2: SGDLS, YYNGEE. The CDR3 length is 15 residues. Here immunoSEQ multiplex PCR was the method, and the copy in TCRdb shows in-frame clones only, minus some. The sample yields more than 2,500 clones, approximately 82% seen once. The gene calls are TRBV9 and TRBJ2-7; 8 nucleotides align to TRBD1. Sample: CD4+ T cells from synovial fluid. This TCR came from a human donor with juvenile idiopathic arthritis. DNA of the CDR3: TGTGCCAGCAGCGTAGGGACAGGGCTACCCTACGAGCAGTACTTC. Translated: CASSVGTGLPYEQYF. The whole variable domain, filled in from reference TRBV9 and TRBJ2-7, reads DSGVTQTPKHLITATGQRVTLRCSPRSGDLSVYWYQQSLDQGLQFLIQYYNGEERAKGNILERFSAQQFPDLHSELNLSSLELGDSALYFCASSVGTGLPYEQYFGPGTRLTVT.